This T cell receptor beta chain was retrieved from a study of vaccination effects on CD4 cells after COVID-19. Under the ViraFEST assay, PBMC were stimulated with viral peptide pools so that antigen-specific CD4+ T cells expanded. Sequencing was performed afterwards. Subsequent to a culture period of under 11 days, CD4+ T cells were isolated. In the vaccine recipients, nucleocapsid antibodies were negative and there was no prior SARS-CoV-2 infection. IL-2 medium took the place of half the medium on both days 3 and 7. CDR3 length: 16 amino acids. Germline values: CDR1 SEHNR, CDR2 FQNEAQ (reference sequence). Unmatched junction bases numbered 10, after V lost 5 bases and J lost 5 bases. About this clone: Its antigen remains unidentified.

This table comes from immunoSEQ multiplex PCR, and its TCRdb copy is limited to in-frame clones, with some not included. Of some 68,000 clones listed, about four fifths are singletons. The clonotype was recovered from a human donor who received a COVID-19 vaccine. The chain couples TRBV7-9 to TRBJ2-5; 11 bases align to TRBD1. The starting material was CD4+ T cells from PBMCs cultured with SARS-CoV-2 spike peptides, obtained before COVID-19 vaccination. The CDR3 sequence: CASSLYGTGGKETQYF. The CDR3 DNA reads TGTGCCAGCAGCCTTTACGGGACAGGGGGGAAGGAGACCCAGTACTTC. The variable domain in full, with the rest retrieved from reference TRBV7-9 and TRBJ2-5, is DTGVSQNPRHKITKRGQNVTFRCDPISEHNRLYWYRQTLGQGPEFLTYFQNEAQLEKSRLLSDRFSAERPKGSFSTLEIQRTEQGDSAMYLCASSLYGTGGKETQYFGPGTRLLVL.